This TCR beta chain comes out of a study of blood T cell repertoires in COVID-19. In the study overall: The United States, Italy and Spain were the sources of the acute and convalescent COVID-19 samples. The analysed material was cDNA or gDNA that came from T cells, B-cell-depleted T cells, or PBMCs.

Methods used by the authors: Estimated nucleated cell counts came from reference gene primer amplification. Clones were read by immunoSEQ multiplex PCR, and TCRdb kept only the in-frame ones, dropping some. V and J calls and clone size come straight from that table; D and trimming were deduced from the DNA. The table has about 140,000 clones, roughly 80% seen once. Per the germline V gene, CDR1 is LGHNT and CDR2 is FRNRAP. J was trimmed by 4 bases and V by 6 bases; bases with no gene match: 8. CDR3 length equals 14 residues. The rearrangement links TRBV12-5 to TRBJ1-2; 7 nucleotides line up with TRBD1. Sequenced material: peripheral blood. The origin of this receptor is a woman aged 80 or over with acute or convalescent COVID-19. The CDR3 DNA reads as TGTGCTAGTGGCCTTGGACAGGAGGGCTATGGCTACACCTTC. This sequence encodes CASGLGQEGYGYTF. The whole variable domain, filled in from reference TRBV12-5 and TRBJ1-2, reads DARVTQTPRHKVTEMGQEVTMRCQPILGHNTVFWYRQTMMQGLELLAYFRNRAPLDDSGMPKDRFSAEMPDATLATLKIQPSEPRDSAVYFCASGLGQEGYGYTFGSGTRLTVV.